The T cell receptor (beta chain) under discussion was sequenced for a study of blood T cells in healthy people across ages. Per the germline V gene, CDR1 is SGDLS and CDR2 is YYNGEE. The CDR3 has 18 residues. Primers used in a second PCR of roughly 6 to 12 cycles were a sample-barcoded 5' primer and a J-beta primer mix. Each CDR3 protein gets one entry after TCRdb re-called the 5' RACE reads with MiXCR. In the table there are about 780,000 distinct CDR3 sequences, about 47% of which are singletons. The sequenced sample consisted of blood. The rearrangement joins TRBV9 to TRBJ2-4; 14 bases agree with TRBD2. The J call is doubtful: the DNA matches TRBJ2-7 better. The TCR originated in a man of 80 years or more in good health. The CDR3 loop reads CASSEGKGLAGEGYEQYF. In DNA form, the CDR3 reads TGTGCCAGCAGCGAAGGGAAGGGACTAGCGGGAGAGGGCTACGAGCAGTACTTC.